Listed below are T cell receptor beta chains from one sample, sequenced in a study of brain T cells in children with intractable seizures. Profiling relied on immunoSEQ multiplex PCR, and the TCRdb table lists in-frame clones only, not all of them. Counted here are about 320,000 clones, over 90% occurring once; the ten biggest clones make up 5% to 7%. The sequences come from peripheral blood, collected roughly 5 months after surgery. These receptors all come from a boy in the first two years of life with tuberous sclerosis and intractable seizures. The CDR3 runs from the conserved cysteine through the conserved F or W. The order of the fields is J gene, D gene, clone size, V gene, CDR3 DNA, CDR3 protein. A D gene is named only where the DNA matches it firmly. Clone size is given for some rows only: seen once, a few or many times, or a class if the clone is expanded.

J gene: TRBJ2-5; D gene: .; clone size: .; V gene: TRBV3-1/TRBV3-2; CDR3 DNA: TGTGCCAGCAGCCAAATCCAGTCCACCTTACGAGAGACCCAGTACTTC; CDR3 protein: CASSQIQSTLRETQYF
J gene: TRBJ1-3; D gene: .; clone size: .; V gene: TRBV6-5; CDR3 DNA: TGTGCCAGCAGCTATGCCAGGGCTGGAAACACCATATATTTT; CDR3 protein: CASSYARAGNTIYF
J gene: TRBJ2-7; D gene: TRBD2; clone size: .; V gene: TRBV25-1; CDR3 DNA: TGTGCCAGCAGTGGACCGACTAGCGGACACTCCTACGAGCAGTACTTC; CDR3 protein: CASSGPTSGHSYEQYF
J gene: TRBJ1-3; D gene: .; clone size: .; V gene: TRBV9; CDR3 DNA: TGTGCCAGCAGCGTAGATGTCGGCGGAGGGTCTGGAAACACCATATATTTT; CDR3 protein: CASSVDVGGGSGNTIYF
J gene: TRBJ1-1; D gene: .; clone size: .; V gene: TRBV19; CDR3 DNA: TGTGCCAGTAGTATAGGTGGTAACACTGAAGCTTTCTTT; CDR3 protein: CASSIGGNTEAFF
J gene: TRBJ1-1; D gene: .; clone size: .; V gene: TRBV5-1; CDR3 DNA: TGCGCCAGCAGCCTTAACGGGAGGGACACTGAAGCTTTCTTT; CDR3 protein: CASSLNGRDTEAFF
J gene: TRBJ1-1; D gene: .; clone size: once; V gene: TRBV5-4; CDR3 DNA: TGTGCCAGCAGCTTGGCAGACATGAACACTGAAGCTTTCTTT; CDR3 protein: CASSLADMNTEAFF
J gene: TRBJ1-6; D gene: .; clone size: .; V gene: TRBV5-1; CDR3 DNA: TGCGCCAGCAGCTTGGAGGGAATGGCCCTCCACTTT; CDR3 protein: CASSLEGMALHF
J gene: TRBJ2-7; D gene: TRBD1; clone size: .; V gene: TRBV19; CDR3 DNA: TGTGCCAGTAGCTCCGGGACAGGGTTGTACGAGCAGTACTTC; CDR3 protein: CASSSGTGLYEQYF
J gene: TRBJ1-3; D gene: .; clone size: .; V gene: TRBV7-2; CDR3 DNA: TGTGCCAGCAGCTCAGACTACGGGACATACTCTGGAAACACCATATATTTT; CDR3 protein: CASSSDYGTYSGNTIYF
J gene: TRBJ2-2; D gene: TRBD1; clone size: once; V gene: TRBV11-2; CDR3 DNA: TGTGCCAGCAGCTTGCCGGGGACAGGGATCTCCGGGGAGCTGTTTTTT; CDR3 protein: CASSLPGTGISGELFF
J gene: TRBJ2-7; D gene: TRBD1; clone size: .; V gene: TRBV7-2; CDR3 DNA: TGTGCCAGCAGCGAGACAGGGTACGAGCAGTACTTC; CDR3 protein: CASSETGYEQYF
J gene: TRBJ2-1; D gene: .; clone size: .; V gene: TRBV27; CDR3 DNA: TGTGCCAGCACAGGGGTAGCCCTAAACAATGAGCAGTTCTTC; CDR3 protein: CASTGVALNNEQFF
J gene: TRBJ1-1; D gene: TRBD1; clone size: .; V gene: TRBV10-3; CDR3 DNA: TGTGCCATCAACGGACAGGGGAACACTGAAGCTTTCTTT; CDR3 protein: CAINGQGNTEAFF
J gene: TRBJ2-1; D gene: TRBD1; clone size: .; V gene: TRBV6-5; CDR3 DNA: TGTGCCAGCAGTTACGGTTTGACAGGGCTCGGTGAGCAGTTCTTC; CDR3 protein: CASSYGLTGLGEQFF
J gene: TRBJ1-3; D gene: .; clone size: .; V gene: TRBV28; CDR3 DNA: TGTGCCAGCAGCTCAGGGGTCGAGAACACCATATATTTT; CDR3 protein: CASSSGVENTIYF
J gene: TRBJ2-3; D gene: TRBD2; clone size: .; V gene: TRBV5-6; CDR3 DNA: TGTGCCAGCAGCTTGTTGCTAGCGGGCCCCGATTTTAGGACAGATACGCAGTATTTT; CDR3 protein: CASSLLLAGPDFRTDTQYF
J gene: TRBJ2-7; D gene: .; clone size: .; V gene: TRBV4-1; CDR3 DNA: TGCGCCAGCAGCCAAACGAGGGGGGGCCCCTACGAGCAGTACTTC; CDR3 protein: CASSQTRGGPYEQYF
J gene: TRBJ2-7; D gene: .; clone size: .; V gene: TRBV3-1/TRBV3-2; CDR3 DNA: TGTGCCAGCAGCCAAGGCTGGGACTCCTACGAGCAGTACTTC; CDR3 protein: CASSQGWDSYEQYF
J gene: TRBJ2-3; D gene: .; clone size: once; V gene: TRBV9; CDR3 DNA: TGTGCCAGCAGCGTAGCAGGGCCAGATACGCAGTATTTT; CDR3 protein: CASSVAGPDTQYF
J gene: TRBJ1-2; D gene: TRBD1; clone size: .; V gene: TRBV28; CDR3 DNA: TGTGCCAGCGTACAAGGGGGCAGGGTCTATGGCTACACCTTC; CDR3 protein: CASVQGGRVYGYTF
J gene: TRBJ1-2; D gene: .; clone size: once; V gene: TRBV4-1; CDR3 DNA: TGCGCCAGCAGCCACGAATCCTTTGACTATGGCTACACCTTC; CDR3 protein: CASSHESFDYGYTF
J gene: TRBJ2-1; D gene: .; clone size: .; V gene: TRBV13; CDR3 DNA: TGTGCCAGCAGCTTGAGTGGGGGGAGCGAACACGATGAGCAGTTCTTC; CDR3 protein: CASSLSGGSEHDEQFF
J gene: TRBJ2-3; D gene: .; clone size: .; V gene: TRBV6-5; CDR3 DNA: TGTGCCAGCAATTCTAGCCCGGGTACGCAGTATTTT; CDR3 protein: CASNSSPGTQYF
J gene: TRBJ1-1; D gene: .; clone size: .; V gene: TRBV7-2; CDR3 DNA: TGTGCCAGCAGCAGACGGAGACAGCAGAACACTGAAGCTTTCTTT; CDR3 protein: CASSRRRQQNTEAFF
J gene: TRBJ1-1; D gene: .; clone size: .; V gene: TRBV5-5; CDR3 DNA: TGTGCCAGCAGATCAACAACAGGTTACACTGAAGCTTTCTTT; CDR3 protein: CASRSTTGYTEAFF
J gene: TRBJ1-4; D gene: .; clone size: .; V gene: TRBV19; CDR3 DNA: TGTGCCAGCATGAACCCCGGGACTAATGAAAAACTGTTTTTT; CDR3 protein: CASMNPGTNEKLFF
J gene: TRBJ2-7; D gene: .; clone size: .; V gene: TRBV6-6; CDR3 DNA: TGTGCCAGCAGTTACTCGGGGGTCGAGCAGTACTTC; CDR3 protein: CASSYSGVEQYF
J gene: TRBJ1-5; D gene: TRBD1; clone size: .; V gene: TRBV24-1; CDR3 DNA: TGTGCCACCAGTGATGAGGGACAGGGGTGGAATCAGCCCCAGCATTTT; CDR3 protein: CATSDEGQGWNQPQHF
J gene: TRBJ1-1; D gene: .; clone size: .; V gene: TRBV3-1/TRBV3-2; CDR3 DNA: TGTGCCAGCAGCCATCGCGCGAGACGCTTAATGAACACTGAAGCTTTCTTT; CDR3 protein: CASSHRARRLMNTEAFF
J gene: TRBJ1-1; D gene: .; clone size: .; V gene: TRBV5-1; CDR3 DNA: TGCGCCAGCAAGGGCAGGGATCAGAACACTGAAGCTTTCTTT; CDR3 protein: CASKGRDQNTEAFF
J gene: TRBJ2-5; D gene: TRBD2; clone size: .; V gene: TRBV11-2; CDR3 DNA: TGTGCCAGCAGCTTCAAACCGGGACTAGCGTATCAAGAGACCCAGTACTTC; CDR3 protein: CASSFKPGLAYQETQYF
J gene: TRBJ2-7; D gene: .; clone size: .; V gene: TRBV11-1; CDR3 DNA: TGTGCCAGCAGCTTCCCCGGGACTTCCTACGAGCAGTACTTC; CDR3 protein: CASSFPGTSYEQYF
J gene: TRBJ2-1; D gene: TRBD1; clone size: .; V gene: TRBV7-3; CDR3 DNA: TGTGCCAGCAGCGTAGACAGGGGGCATGCCTACAATGAGCAGTTCTTC; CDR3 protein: CASSVDRGHAYNEQFF
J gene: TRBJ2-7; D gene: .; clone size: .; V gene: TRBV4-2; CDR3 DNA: TGTGCCAGCAGCCAAGATCGAAGGTGGGCCCACGCTTACGAGCAGTACTTC; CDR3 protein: CASSQDRRWAHAYEQYF
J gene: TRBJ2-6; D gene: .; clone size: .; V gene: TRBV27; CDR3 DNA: TGTGCCAGCGGCCTCTCTGGGGCCAACGTCCTGACTTTC; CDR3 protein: CASGLSGANVLTF
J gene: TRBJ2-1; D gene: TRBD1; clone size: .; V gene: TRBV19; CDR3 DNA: TGTGCCAGTAGTGTCGCCGGGACAGGGGTCAATGAGCAGTTCTTC; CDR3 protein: CASSVAGTGVNEQFF
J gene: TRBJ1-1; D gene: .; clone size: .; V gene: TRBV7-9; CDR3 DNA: TGTGCCAGCAGCTTCGAAGTATGGGGCAGTAGGAACACTGAAGCTTTCTTT; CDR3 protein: CASSFEVWGSRNTEAFF
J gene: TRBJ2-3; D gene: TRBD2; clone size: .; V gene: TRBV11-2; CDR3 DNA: TGTGCCAGCAGCTTAGAAACCCCGGGACTAGCGGGGGGAGGCACAGATACGCAGTATTTT; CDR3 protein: CASSLETPGLAGGGTDTQYF
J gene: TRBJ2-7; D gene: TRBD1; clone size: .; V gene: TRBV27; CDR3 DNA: TGTGCCAGCAGTTCCACCGGGACAGGTGCCTACGAGCAGTACTTC; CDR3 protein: CASSSTGTGAYEQYF
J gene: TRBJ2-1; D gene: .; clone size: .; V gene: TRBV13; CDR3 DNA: TGTGCCAGCAGCTTAAGACAGTACAATGAGCAGTTCTTC; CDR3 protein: CASSLRQYNEQFF
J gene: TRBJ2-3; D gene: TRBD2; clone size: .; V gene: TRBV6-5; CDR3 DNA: TGTGCCAGCGAACGATCTAGCGGGGGGACAGATACGCAGTATTTT; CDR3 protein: CASERSSGGTDTQYF
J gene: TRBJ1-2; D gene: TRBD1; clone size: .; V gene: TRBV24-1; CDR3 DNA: TGTGCCACCAGGGGGACAGGGAACTATGGCTACACCTTC; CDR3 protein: CATRGTGNYGYTF
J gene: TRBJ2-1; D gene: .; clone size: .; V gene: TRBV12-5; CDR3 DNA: TGTGCTAGTGGTTTAGGACCGTACAATGAGCAGTTCTTC; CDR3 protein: CASGLGPYNEQFF
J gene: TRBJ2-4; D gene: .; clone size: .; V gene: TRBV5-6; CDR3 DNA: TGTGCCAGCAGCTTGGTGACAGGGAGGAACATTCAGTACTTC; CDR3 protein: CASSLVTGRNIQYF
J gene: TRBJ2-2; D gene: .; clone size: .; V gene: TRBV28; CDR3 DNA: TGTGCCAGCAGAACCGGGACGGAGACCGGGGAGCTGTTTTTT; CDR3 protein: CASRTGTETGELFF
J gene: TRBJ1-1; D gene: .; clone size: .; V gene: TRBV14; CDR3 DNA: TGTGCCAGCAGCCCTCGCCCGGTCCCTGAAGCTTTCTTT; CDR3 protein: CASSPRPVPEAFF
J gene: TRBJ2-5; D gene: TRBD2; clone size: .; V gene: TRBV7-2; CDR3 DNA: TGTGCCAGCAGCCCGCGCGGGGGAGGAGAGACCCAGTACTTC; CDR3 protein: CASSPRGGGETQYF
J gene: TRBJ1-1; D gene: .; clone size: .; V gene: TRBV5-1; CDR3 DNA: TGCGCCAGCAGCCCTCCGGCTGCCGCTGAAGCTTTCTTT; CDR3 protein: CASSPPAAAEAFF
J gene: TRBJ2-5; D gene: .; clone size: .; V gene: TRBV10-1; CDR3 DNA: TGCGCCAGCAGTGTGGATAGAATAGGGACCCAGTACTTC; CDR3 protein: CASSVDRIGTQYF
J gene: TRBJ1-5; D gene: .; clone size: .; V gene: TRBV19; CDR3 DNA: TGTGCCAGTAGTCTCCGGCCAGGGGGCAATCAGCCCCAGCATTTT; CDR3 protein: CASSLRPGGNQPQHF
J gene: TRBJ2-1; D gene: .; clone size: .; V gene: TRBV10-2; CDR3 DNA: TGCGCCAGCGGAACGTTACCGTCCTACAATGAGCAGTTCTTC; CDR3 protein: CASGTLPSYNEQFF